The entry that follows covers one T cell receptor (beta chain) sequence. Its target is not known. CDR1 and CDR2 from the germline V gene are MDHEN and SYDVKM. The V gene lost 7 bases and the J gene lost 4 bases, with 16 bases spanning the gap. The length of the CDR3 is 14 residues. TCRdb itself ran the reads through MiXCR, one entry per CDR3 protein. The data contain about 830,000 distinct CDR3 sequences, around a third of them seen just once; the ten biggest clones take up 9.5% to 15%. This specimen belongs to a study of T cell repertoires in cytomegalovirus infection. Study in general: It was recently identified HLA-C-restricted and well-studied HLA-B-restricted CMV epitopes that the study used. Based on public TCR beta signatures, there were indications of CMV infection and of a matching HLA type. Findings and caveats of the study: CMV-specific TCR beta clonotypes restricted by HLA-C dominated the ex vivo response. Using cumulative public TCR beta family frequency, the authors identified those who carried CMV together with the relevant HLA.

The V gene is TRBV28, the J gene TRBJ1-1, with D tentatively TRBD1 (5 bases). Here the sequenced sample was cultured CD8+ T cells from PBMCs, taken from culture after CMV antigen stimulation. This TCR came from a human donor in good health (CMV status not recorded). Some clones in this sample may be carry-over from other donors' samples. The CDR3 sequence is CASKGSNLGTEAFF. CDR3 sequence (DNA): TGTGCCAGCAAGGGGAGCAACCTGGGCACTGAAGCTTTCTTT.